Presented here are 18 T cell receptor beta chains from one specimen sequenced in a study of regulatory T cells in long-lasting Graves disease. According to the study, TCR beta libraries were built with iRepertoire HTBI primers and CDR3-region Arm-PCR. Each CDR3 protein is one row after TCRdb ran MiXCR on the multiplex PCR reads. The repertoire holds 450,000 to 600,000 distinct CDR3 sequences, 15% to 20% seen once, with 12% in the top ten. Time point specified: newly diagnosed GD, antithyroid drugs for less than 3 months. PBMC-extracted RNA yielded the TCR library. This sample was also put to use in a study of T cells in Graves' hyperthyroidism and ophthalmopathy.

The sequences come from peripheral blood mononuclear cells (PBMCs), collected at new diagnosis, from a patient treated with antithyroid drugs. Receptors originate from a middle-aged man with Graves disease.

The rearrangement links TRBV28 to TRBJ2-1, with unresolved D. CDR1 is MDHEN and CDR2 is SYDVKM in the germline V gene. This CDR3 region has 11 residues. Trimming removed 3 bases at V and 10 bases at J, with 7 bases between. The CDR3 reads CASSFRWEQFF. CDR3 nucleotides: TGTGCCAGCAGTTTTCGGTGGGAGCAGTTCTTC.

On this clonotype itself: A much larger clone is a single base away; this may be a read error. The rearrangement joins TRBV18 to TRBJ1-1; maybe TRBD1 (5 bases). The length of the CDR3 is 15 residues. CDR1 is KGHSH and CDR2 is LQKENI in the germline V gene. The CDR3 protein is CASSPYPGMNTEALF. The CDR3, as DNA: TGTGCCAGCTCACCATACCCAGGGATGAACACTGAAGCTCTCTTT.

This clonotype was detected ten times or more. CDR3 region: CASSAQPYEQYF. CDR3 in DNA: TGTGCCAGCAGTGCACAGCCCTACGAGCAGTACTTC. The rearrangement uses TRBV28 and TRBJ2-7; D ambiguous. Germline assignment: CDR1 MDHEN and CDR2 SYDVKM. CDR3 length equals 12 residues. Trimming took off 5 bases at V and 2 bases at J, with 7 bases between the two ends.

This clonotype was seen only a few times. This chain uses TRBV20-1 with TRBJ2-7, with 11 positions matching TRBD2. The germline CDR1 and CDR2 sequences are DFQATT and SNEGSKA (reference sequence). V dropped 0 bases and J dropped 2; count of bases not matched to a gene: 3. The CDR3 runs to 15 residues. The CDR3 reads CSARDVLAGAYEQYF. CDR3 DNA sequence: TGCAGTGCTAGAGATGTACTAGCGGGAGCCTACGAGCAGTACTTC.

This clonotype was seen only a few times. The chain links TRBV30 to TRBJ2-5; either TRBD1 or TRBD2 may fit D (5 bases each). The CDR3 is 14 residues long. V was trimmed by 0 bases and J by 5 bases, leaving 13 bases between them. Germline assignment: CDR1 GTSNPN and CDR2 SVGIG (reference sequence). CDR3 sequence: CAWSVDRGRETQYF. CDR3 DNA: TGTGCCTGGAGTGTAGATAGGGGACGGGAGACCCAGTACTTC. The complete variable domain, with remaining parts taken from reference TRBV30 and TRBJ2-5, reads SQTIHQWPATLVQPVGSPLSLECTVEGTSNPNLYWYRQAAGRGLQLLFYSVGIGQISSEVPQNLSASRPQDRQFILSSKKLLLSDSGFYLCAWSVDRGRETQYFGPGTRLLVL.

In this sample, this clonotype turned up a few times. The J gene is TRBJ2-1, the V gene TRBV20-1; D perhaps matches TRBD2 (6 bases). CDR3 size: 16 residues. CDR1 DFQATT and CDR2 SNEGSKA come from the germline V gene (reference sequence). Deletions cut 2 bases from V and 0 bases from J, with 14 bases between. This chain's CDR3 is CSARRNAGSSYNEQFF. The CDR3 DNA reads TGCAGTGCTAGAAGGAATGCGGGGAGCTCCTACAATGAGCAGTTCTTC.

In its sample, this clonotype was seen many times. The rearrangement links TRBV5-1 to TRBJ1-2; a possible D gene is TRBD1 (5 bases). CDR3 size: 16 residues. The V gene's germline CDR1 is SGHRS and CDR2 YFSETQ. V was clipped by 5 bases and J by 4 bases, with 21 bases between them. The CDR3: CASSLGSTDSSYGYTF. CDR3 nucleotide sequence: TGCGCCAGCAGTCTTGGGTCGACCGACAGCAGCTATGGCTACACCTTC.

This clonotype was found many times. The rearrangement links TRBV28 to TRBJ1-2; tentative D call: TRBD1 (6 bases). This CDR3 is built from 12 residues. The V gene's germline CDR1 is MDHEN and CDR2 SYDVKM. The V end was cut by 6 bases, the J end by 8 bases, with 13 bases between. CDR3 sequence reads: CASRPTGGGYTF. Written as DNA, the CDR3 is TGTGCCAGCAGGCCGACAGGAGGCGGCTACACCTTC.

A few counts support this clonotype. The genes are TRBV2 and TRBJ1-1; D remains unclear. Germline CDR1 is SNHLY and CDR2 is FYNNEI. V was pared by 7 bases and J by 1 base, with 13 bases between. The CDR3 is 14 amino acids. Here the CDR3 DNA reads TGTGCCAGCAACCCCAGGACTCGGAACACTGAAGCTTTCTTT. As protein: CASNPRTRNTEAFF. Full variable domain (remainder filled in from reference TRBV2 and TRBJ1-1): EPEVTQTPSHQVTQMGQEVILRCVPISNHLYFYWYRQILGQKVEFLVSFYNNEISEKSEIFDDQFSVERPDGSNFTLKIRSTKLEDSAMYFCASNPRTRNTEAFFGQGTRLTVV.

About this clonotype: A read error may explain this, as a much larger clone is one base away. V gene TRBV14 combines with J gene TRBJ2-7; the match to TRBD1 covers 7 bases. The CDR3 loop spans 17 amino acids. Germline lookup yields CDR1 SGHDN and CDR2 FVKESK. With 4 bases clipped from V and 7 bases from J, the junction kept 19 bases outside the gene matches. The CDR3 sequence: CASSLRQGVFSRNEQYF. In nucleotides, the CDR3 is TGTGCCAGCAGCCTCCGCCAGGGGGTCTTTAGTAGGAATGAGCAGTACTTC.

This clonotype was seen once. This rearrangement joins TRBV6-9 to TRBJ2-3; 9 bases map to TRBD2. CDR3 size: 16 residues. The J segment lost 7 bases and the V segment lost 3 bases, leaving 11 bases of the junction unmatched. Germline-derived CDR1 and CDR2 are MNHGY and SVAAGI. The CDR3 region is CASSYSTLAGSNTQYF. The CDR3, as DNA: TGTGCCAGCAGTTACTCCACACTAGCGGGCAGTAATACGCAGTATTTT.

CDR3 amino acids: CASSSINSQGMSNQPQHF. The CDR3 bases are TGTGCCAGCAGTTCGATCAACTCACAGGGTATGAGCAATCAGCCCCAGCATTTT. The V gene is TRBV28, the J gene TRBJ1-5; weak D call: TRBD1 (6 bases). CDR1 is MDHEN and CDR2 is SYDVKM in the germline V gene. Trimming shortened V by 4 bases and J by 1 base, and 20 bases separated the two germline ends. This CDR3 has 18 amino acids.

Ten or more counts support this clonotype. This chain joins TRBV5-4 and TRBJ2-7, with 10 bases matching TRBD1. The V gene end was trimmed by 0 bases and the J gene end by 5 bases; junction bases not matched to a gene: 8. CDR1 is SGHNT and CDR2 is YYREEE in the germline V gene (reference sequence). CDR3 size: 16 residues. CDR3: CASSLVKGQGSNEQYF. The CDR3 bases are TGTGCCAGCAGCTTGGTAAAGGGACAGGGGTCTAACGAGCAGTACTTC.

The chain uses TRBV18 and TRBJ1-6; TRBD1 matches 9 bases. V trimming: 0 bases; J trimming: 6 bases; junction bases outside the gene matches: 6. The CDR3 consists of 17 residues. Germline loops: CDR1 KGHSH, CDR2 LQKENI. CDR3 DNA sequence: TGTGCCAGCTCACCACCCGGGACAGGGTTTGGTAATTCACCCCTCCACTTT. This codes for CASSPPGTGFGNSPLHF. Complete variable domain (other parts from reference TRBV18 and TRBJ1-6): NAGVMQNPRHLVRRRGQEARLRCSPMKGHSHVYWYRQLPEEGLKFMVYLQKENIIDESGMPKERFSAEFPKEGPSILRIQQVVRGDSAAYFCASSPPGTGFGNSPLHFGNGTRLTVT.

Details on this clonotype: A much bigger clone sits one base away, suggesting this may be a read error. The CDR3 end shows no conserved phenylalanine or tryptophan, and so a read error is likely. This chain connects TRBV7-9 to TRBJ2-1, with D unresolved. The CDR3 is 16 amino acids. Germline V gene sequence: CDR1 SEHNR, CDR2 FQNEAQ (reference sequence). Trimming cost V 0 bases and J 4 bases, with 13 bases left between them. CDR3 protein: CASSLATAVLYNEQFV. The DNA for the CDR3 is TGTGCCAGCAGCTTAGCGACGGCCGTGCTGTACAATGAGCAGTTCGTC.

This clonotype was detected many times. This rearrangement joins TRBV20-1 to TRBJ1-2; D gene unclear. V dropped 3 bases and J dropped 8 bases, with 13 bases sitting between them. In germline, CDR1 is DFQATT, CDR2 SNEGSKA (reference sequence). The CDR3 is made up of 12 amino acids. CDR3 coding DNA: TGCAGTGCTAGCGGCCCGGAGGTCGGCTACACCTTC. Protein: CSASGPEVGYTF.

This clonotype has just a few counts. V gene TRBV7-9 combines with J gene TRBJ2-7; D might be TRBD1 (5 bases). Per the germline V gene, CDR1 is SEHNR and CDR2 is FQNEAQ (reference sequence). V shed 4 bases and J shed 2 bases, with 12 bases lying between them. This CDR3 has 14 residues. CDR3 sequence: CASSSYRLTYEQYF. The CDR3 DNA reads as TGTGCCAGCAGCTCCTACAGGTTAACCTACGAGCAGTACTTC.

Details on this clonotype: The junction departs from germline at one end; a sequencing error may be responsible. V usage is TRBV29-1 and J usage is TRBJ2-7, with D possibly TRBD2 on 6 matching bases. CDR3 size: 13 residues. Germline V gene data show CDR1 as SQVTM and CDR2 as ANQGSEA. CDR3 bases: TGCAGCGCGGCGGGACCGTCCTCCGACGAGCAGTACTTC. Residues: CSAAGPSSDEQYF.